This is a list of T cell receptor beta chains from one sample in a study of CXCR3-negative and CXCR3-positive naive CD8 T cells. With the 5' RACE reads reprocessed, TCRdb shows one record per CDR3 protein and no DNA. In all, the sample yields 65,000 to 75,000 distinct CDR3 sequences. Sequenced: naive CXCR3- CD8+ T cells from blood. The receptors derive from a human donor in good health. Some clones in this sample may be carry-over from other donors' samples. CDR3s include the opening cysteine and the closing phenylalanine or tryptophan.

TRBV20-1	TRBJ2-7	CSARQTGPYEQYF
TRBV4-1	TRBJ2-7	CASSQDVSSRTSGGGSEQYF
TRBV4-1	TRBJ2-3	CASSQDPQTWPLRGTDTQYF
TRBV7-9	TRBJ1-2	CASSLAVQGWYGYTF
TRBV13	TRBJ1-2	CASSLGTISYGYTF
TRBV4-1	TRBJ2-1	CASSETGSAQFF
TRBV30	TRBJ2-1	CAWSIGLAGHNEQFF
TRBV11-2	TRBJ1-3	CAISAWTAGNTIYF
TRBV12-3/TRBV12-4	TRBJ1-4	CASSHDRGQGSEKLFF
TRBV14	TRBJ2-1	CASSQVEYEQFF
TRBV11-2	TRBJ2-6	CASSRELSGANVLTF
TRBV5-1	TRBJ1-3	CASSVDGGSGNTIYF
TRBV4-3	TRBJ2-2	CASSQVRGTYSGELFF
TRBV7-2	TRBJ2-1	CASSLAVGTGVHEQFF
TRBV12-3/TRBV12-4	TRBJ2-7	CASSLGLAGPSYEQYF
TRBV6-5	TRBJ2-7	CASSPRTSAYEQYF
TRBV7-2	TRBJ2-5	CASSLEGLGGRETQYF
TRBV28	TRBJ2-1	CASSPLLVTYNEQFF
TRBV27	TRBJ1-2	CASSLEASGAVGDGYTF
TRBV5-1	TRBJ2-1	CASSPGQSSYNEQFF
TRBV28	TRBJ2-1	CASSRFGYNEQFF
TRBV7-2	TRBJ2-5	CASSDRLRRTNFIQETQYF
TRBV20-1	TRBJ2-5	CSAGQRGAREEETQYF
TRBV9	TRBJ2-7	CASSAGASGVYEQYF
TRBV4-1	TRBJ2-1	CASSQLAGSYNEQFF
TRBV7-6	TRBJ1-4	CASSPWTAKNEKLFF